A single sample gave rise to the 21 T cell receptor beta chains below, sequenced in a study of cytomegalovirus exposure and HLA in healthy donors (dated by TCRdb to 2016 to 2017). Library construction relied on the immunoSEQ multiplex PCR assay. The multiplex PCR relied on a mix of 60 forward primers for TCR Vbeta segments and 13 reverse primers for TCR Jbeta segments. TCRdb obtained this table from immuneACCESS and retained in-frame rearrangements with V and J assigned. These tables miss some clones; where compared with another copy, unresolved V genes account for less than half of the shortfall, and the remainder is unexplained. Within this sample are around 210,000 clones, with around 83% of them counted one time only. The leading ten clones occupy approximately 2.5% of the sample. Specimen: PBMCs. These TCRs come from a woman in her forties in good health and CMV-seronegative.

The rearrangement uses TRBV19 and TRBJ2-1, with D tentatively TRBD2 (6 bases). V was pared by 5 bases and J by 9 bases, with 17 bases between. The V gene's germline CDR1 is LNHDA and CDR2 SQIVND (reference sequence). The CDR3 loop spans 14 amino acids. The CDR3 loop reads CASSRRLAGPEQFF. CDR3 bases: TGTGCCAGTAGTCGCCGTCTGGCGGGACCTGAGCAGTTCTTC.

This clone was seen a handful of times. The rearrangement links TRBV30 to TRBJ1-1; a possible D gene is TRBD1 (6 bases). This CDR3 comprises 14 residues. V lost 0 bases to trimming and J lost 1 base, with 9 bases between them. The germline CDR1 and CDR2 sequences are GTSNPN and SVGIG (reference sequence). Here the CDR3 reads CAWSVLGGNTEAFF. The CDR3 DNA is TGTGCCTGGAGTGTACTAGGGGGGAACACTGAAGCTTTCTTT. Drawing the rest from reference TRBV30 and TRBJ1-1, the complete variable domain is SQTIHQWPATLVQPVGSPLSLECTVEGTSNPNLYWYRQAAGRGLQLLFYSVGIGQISSEVPQNLSASRPQDRQFILSSKKLLLSDSGFYLCAWSVLGGNTEAFFGQGTRLTVV.

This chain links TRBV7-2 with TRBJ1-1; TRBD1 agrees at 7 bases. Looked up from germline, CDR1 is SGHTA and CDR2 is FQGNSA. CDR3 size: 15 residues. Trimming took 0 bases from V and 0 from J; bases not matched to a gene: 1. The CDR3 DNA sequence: TGTGCCAGCAGCTTAGCGGGACAGCTGAACACTGAAGCTTTCTTT. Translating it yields CASSLAGQLNTEAFF.

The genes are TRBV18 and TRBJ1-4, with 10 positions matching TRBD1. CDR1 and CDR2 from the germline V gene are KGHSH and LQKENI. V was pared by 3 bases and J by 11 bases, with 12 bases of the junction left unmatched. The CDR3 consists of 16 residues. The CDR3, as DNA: TGTGCCAGCTCACCTATCGCGGGACAGGGGATGTCGAAACTGTTTTTT. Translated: CASSPIAGQGMSKLFF.

The CDR3 loop is CASSLKTDSFPGFGGNQPQHF. The CDR3 nucleotides read TGTGCCAGCAGCCTGAAAACCGACAGTTTTCCCGGGTTTGGGGGCAATCAGCCCCAGCATTTT. This chain links TRBV4-2 with TRBJ1-5, with D tentatively TRBD1 (5 bases). The CDR3 runs 21 residues. Per germline, CDR1 LGHNA and CDR2 YNFKEQ. V lost 4 bases to trimming and J lost 2 bases, with 30 bases between them.

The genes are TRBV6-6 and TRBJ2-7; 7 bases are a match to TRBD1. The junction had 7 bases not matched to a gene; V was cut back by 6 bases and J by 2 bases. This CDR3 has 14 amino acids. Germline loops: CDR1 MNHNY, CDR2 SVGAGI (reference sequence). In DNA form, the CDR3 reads TGTGCCAGCAGGTCGCCGGGACAGACCTACGAGCAGTACTTC. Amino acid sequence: CASRSPGQTYEQYF.

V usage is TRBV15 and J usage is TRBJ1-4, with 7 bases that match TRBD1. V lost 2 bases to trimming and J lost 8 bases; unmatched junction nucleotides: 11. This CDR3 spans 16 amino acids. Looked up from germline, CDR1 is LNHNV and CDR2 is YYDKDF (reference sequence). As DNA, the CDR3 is TGTGCCACCAGCAGAAAAACGACAGGGAATGGCGAAAAACTGTTTTTT. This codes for CATSRKTTGNGEKLFF.

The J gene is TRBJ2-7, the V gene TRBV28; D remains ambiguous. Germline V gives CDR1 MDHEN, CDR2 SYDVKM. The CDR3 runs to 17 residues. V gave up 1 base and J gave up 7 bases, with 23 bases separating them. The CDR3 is CASSLSPPNLHSPEQYF. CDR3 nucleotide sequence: TGTGCCAGCAGTTTATCCCCACCCAACCTCCACTCGCCGGAGCAGTACTTC. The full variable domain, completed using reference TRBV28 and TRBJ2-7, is DVKVTQSSRYLVKRTGEKVFLECVQDMDHENMFWYRQDPGLGLRLIYFSYDVKMKEKGDIPEGYSVSREKKERFSLILESASTNQTSMYLCASSLSPPNLHSPEQYFGPGTRLTVT.

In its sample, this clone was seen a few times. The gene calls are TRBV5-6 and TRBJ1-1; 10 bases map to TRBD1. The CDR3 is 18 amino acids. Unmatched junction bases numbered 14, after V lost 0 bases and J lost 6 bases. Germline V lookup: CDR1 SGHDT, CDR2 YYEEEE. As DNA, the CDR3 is TGTGCCAGCAGCTTGGGGGGACAGGGGAGAATTGGGGTCGCTGAAGCTTTCTTT. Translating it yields CASSLGGQGRIGVAEAFF.

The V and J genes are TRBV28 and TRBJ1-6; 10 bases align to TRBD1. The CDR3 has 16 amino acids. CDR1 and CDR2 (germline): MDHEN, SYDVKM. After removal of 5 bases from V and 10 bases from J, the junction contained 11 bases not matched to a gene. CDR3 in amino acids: CASSEGDRGRWSPLHF. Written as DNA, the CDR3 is TGTGCCAGCAGTGAGGGGGACAGGGGAAGGTGGTCACCCCTCCACTTT.

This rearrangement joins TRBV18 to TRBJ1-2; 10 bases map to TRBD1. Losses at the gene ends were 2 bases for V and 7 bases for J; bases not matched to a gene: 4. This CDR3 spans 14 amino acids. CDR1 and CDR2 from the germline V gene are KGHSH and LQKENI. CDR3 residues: CASSPKGQGSGYTF. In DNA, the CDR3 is TGTGCCAGCTCACCAAAGGGACAGGGGAGTGGCTACACCTTC.

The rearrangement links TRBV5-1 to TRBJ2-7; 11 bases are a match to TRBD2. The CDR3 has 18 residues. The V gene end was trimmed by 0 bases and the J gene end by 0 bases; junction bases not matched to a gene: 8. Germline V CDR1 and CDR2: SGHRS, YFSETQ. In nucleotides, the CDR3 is TGCGCCAGCAGCTTGGCCGGGACTAGCGGAGGCCACTCCTACGAGCAGTACTTC. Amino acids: CASSLAGTSGGHSYEQYF.

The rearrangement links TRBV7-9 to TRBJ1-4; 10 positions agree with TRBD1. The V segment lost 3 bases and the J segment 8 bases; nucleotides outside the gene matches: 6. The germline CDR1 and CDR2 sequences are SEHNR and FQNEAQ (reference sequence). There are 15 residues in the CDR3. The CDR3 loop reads CASSFGQGDWEKLFF. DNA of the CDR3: TGTGCCAGCAGCTTCGGACAGGGGGATTGGGAAAAACTGTTTTTT.

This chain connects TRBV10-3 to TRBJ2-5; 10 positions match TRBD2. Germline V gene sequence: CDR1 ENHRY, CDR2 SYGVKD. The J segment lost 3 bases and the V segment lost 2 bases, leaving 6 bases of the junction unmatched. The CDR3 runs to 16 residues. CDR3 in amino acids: CAISEGLAVGKETQYF. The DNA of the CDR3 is TGTGCCATCAGTGAGGGACTAGCGGTTGGAAAAGAGACCCAGTACTTC.

DNA for the CDR3: TGTGCCAGCTCACCCCGGACTAGCGGCTTCACAGATACGCAGTATTTT. Its translation is CASSPRTSGFTDTQYF. J is TRBJ2-3 and V is TRBV18, with 10 bases fitting TRBD2. V lost 3 bases to trimming and J lost 2 bases; unmatched junction nucleotides: 5. Germline assignment: CDR1 KGHSH and CDR2 LQKENI. This CDR3 is 16 amino acids long. The whole variable domain, remainder taken from reference TRBV18 and TRBJ2-3, is NAGVMQNPRHLVRRRGQEARLRCSPMKGHSHVYWYRQLPEEGLKFMVYLQKENIIDESGMPKERFSAEFPKEGPSILRIQQVVRGDSAAYFCASSPRTSGFTDTQYFGPGTRLTVL.

The CDR3 region is CASSPAGGKSQPQHF. The CDR3 coding sequence is TGTGCCAGCAGCCCGGCAGGGGGCAAATCTCAGCCCCAGCATTTT. The V and J genes are TRBV6-5 and TRBJ1-5; the match to TRBD1 covers 8 bases. The V gene end was trimmed by 6 bases and the J gene end by 6 bases; junction bases not matched to a gene: 10. The CDR3 runs to 15 residues. CDR1 is MNHEY and CDR2 is SVGAGI in the germline V gene.

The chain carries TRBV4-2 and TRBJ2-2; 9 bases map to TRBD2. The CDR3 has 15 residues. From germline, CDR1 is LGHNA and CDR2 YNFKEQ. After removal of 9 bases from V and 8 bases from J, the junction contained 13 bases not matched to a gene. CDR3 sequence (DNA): TGTGCCAGTGAACGTGGGGGAGCGGGGGGAGGGGAGCTGTTTTTT. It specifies CASERGGAGGGELFF.

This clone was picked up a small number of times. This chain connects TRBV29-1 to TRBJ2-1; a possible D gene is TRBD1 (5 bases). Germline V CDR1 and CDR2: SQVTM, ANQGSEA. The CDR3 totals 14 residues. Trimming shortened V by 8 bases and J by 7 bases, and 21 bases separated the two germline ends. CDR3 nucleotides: TGCAGCTCGAAGACAGCCCGGTTGGGGAATGAGCAGTTCTTC. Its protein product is CSSKTARLGNEQFF.

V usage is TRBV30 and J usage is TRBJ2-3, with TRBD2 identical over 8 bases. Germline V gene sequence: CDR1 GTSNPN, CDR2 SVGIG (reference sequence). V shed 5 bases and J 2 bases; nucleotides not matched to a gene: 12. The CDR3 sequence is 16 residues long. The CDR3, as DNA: TGTGCCTGGGCAATCAGGGGCGGGAGGAACACAGATACGCAGTATTTT. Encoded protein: CAWAIRGGRNTDTQYF.

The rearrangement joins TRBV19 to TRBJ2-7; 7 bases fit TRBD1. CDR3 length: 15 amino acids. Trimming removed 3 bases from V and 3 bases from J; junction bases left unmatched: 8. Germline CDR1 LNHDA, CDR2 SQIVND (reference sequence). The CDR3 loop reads CASSMRVGGNYEQYF. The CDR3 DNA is TGTGCCAGTAGTATGCGGGTAGGGGGCAACTACGAGCAGTACTTC.

The CDR3 nucleotides are TGTGCCAGTAGTCGGACAGGGAGGGACACTGAAGCTTTCTTT. Its translation is CASSRTGRDTEAFF. The chain couples TRBV19 to TRBJ1-1; 8 nucleotides align to TRBD1. This CDR3 spans 14 amino acids. Trimming removed 5 bases from V and 3 bases from J; junction bases left unmatched: 5. Germline V lookup: CDR1 LNHDA, CDR2 SQIVND (reference sequence). The full variable domain, completed using reference TRBV19 and TRBJ1-1, is DGGITQSPKYLFRKEGQNVTLSCEQNLNHDAMYWYRQDPGQGLRLIYYSQIVNDFQKGDIAEGYSVSREKKESFPLTVTSAQKNPTAFYLCASSRTGRDTEAFFGQGTRLTVV.